The clone carrying this T cell receptor beta chain was seen ten or more times. Its specificity is not known. Using its own MiXCR run on the 5' RACE reads, TCRdb lists one record per CDR3 protein. Among around 130,000 distinct CDR3 sequences listed, around 7% were seen once. This specimen belongs to a study of CD8 T cells in ankylosing spondylitis. Study results and caveats: Ankylosing spondylitis blood appeared to be characterized by a TCR beta motif of eight highly homologous variants. The authors reported significant enrichment of disease-linked clones in matched ankylosing spondylitis synovial fluid. Earlier studies detected some motif variants in reactive arthritis synovial fluid and blood.

The material sequenced was blood, either unsorted or a sorted T cell fraction (not recorded which). The sequence derives from a male donor with ankylosing spondylitis or in good health (not recorded which).

CDR3 region: CASSPVGGSYEQYF. As DNA, the CDR3 is TGTGCCAGCAGCCCAGTGGGGGGGTCCTACGAGCAGTACTTC. The V call is TRBV7-8, the J call TRBJ2-7; 7 nucleotides agree with TRBD2. Trimming cost V 5 bases and J 1 base; bases outside gene matches: 5. CDR1 is SGHVS and CDR2 is FQNEAQ in the germline V gene. The length of the CDR3 is 14 residues. Full variable domain (remainder filled in from reference TRBV7-8 and TRBJ2-7): GAGVSQSPRYKVAKRGQDVALRCDPISGHVSLFWYQQALGQGPEFLTYFQNEAQLDKSGLPSDRFFAERPEGSVSTLKIQRTQQEDSAVYLCASSPVGGSYEQYFGPGTRLTVT.